The 5 T cell receptor beta chains given below trace back to one sample, sequenced in a study of blood T cell repertoires in COVID-19. The table came from immunoSEQ multiplex PCR; TCRdb's copy has only in-frame clones and leaves some out. The data contain about 86,000 clones, approximately 86% of them singletons. The source material was peripheral blood. These receptors were obtained from a man between 45 and 60 years old with acute or convalescent COVID-19.

V and J are TRBV6-2 or TRBV6-3 and TRBJ1-5; unclear D gene. Germline loops: CDR1 MNHEY, CDR2 SVGEGT. The CDR3 consists of 12 residues. V lost 5 bases and J lost 7, with 9 bases in between. The CDR3 nucleotides are TGTGCCAGCAGTGGCCAATACCAGCCCCAGCATTTT. Amino acid sequence: CASSGQYQPQHF.

The V gene is TRBV11-2, the J gene TRBJ2-7; D remains unclear. CDR3 size: 13 residues. The V and J ends lost 0 bases and 1 base respectively, with 4 bases between them. CDR1 is SGHAT, CDR2 FQNNGV, per germline. The CDR3 DNA sequence: TGTGCCAGCAGCTTAGAGCGTTCCTACGAGCAGTACTTC. Encoded protein: CASSLERSYEQYF.

This clone showed up just once. The chain couples TRBV12-5 to TRBJ1-2, with D hard to call. Trimming took off 5 bases at V and 1 base at J, with 8 bases between the two ends. Germline assignment: CDR1 LGHNT and CDR2 FRNRAP. This CDR3 is built from 13 residues. The CDR3, as DNA: TGTGCTAGTGGTAGCTACTTTAACTATGGCTACACCTTC. This translates into CASGSYFNYGYTF.

The chain couples TRBV4-1 to TRBJ2-5; 11 positions agree with TRBD2. Germline trimming cut 5 bases from V and 5 bases from J; bases unmatched to any gene: 7. The CDR3 is 15 residues long. Germline CDR1 MGHRA, CDR2 YSYEKL. DNA for the CDR3: TGCGCCAGCAGCTTAGCGGGAGGGCCCTCGGAGACCCAGTACTTC. This codes for CASSLAGGPSETQYF.

This chain joins TRBV9 and TRBJ2-3; 10 bases fit TRBD1. The CDR3 totals 18 residues. J lost 6 bases, V lost 0 bases, and 13 bases had no gene match. The germline V gene encodes CDR1 SGDLS and CDR2 YYNGEE. The CDR3 coding sequence is TGTGCCAGCAGCGTAGCTACAGCCGGGACAGGGGATAGGGATACGCAGTATTTT. Its translation is CASSVATAGTGDRDTQYF. Filled out from reference TRBV9 and TRBJ2-3, the complete variable domain reads DSGVTQTPKHLITATGQRVTLRCSPRSGDLSVYWYQQSLDQGLQFLIQYYNGEERAKGNILERFSAQQFPDLHSELNLSSLELGDSALYFCASSVATAGTGDRDTQYFGPGTRLTVL.